The 22 T cell receptor beta chains in this list originate from one sample, sequenced in a study of CD8+CD57+ T cells in acquired aplastic anemia. Genomic DNA constituted the template upon which TCR beta VDJ and CDR3 profiling was performed. MiXCR was run by TCRdb on the reads, yielding one entry per CDR3 protein. In the table there are hundreds of thousands of distinct CDR3 sequences, 55% to 70% of which are singletons. The sequenced sample was sorted CD4+, CD8+, or CD8+CD57+ T cells (not recorded which) from PBMCs. These receptors were obtained from a human donor in good health, serving as a control.

Regarding this clonotype: The junction shows a germline mismatch at one end, possibly a read error. The rearrangement uses TRBV7-9 and TRBJ1-2; D remains unclear. Germline lookup yields CDR1 SEHNR and CDR2 FQNEAQ (reference sequence). The CDR3 totals 14 residues. The CDR3 reads CASSHEGSNDGCTF. CDR3 nucleotide sequence: TGTGCCAGCAGTCATGAGGGTTCGAACGATGGCTGCACGTTC.

This clonotype appeared many times. CDR3 sequence reads: CASSPGVNEKLFF. As DNA, the CDR3 is TGTGCCAGCAGCCCAGGGGTTAATGAAAAACTGTTTTTT. The chain combines TRBV7-2 with TRBJ1-4; TRBD1 is a possible D gene (6 bases). V lost 5 bases and J 4 bases, leaving 8 bases between the germline ends. Per germline, CDR1 SGHTA and CDR2 FQGNSA. CDR3 size: 13 residues.

On this clonotype: The conserved final phenylalanine or tryptophan is absent from the CDR3, which likely points to a read error. No DNA is shown, since the ends of the CDR3 on it are uncertain; the CDR3 is the one TCRdb lists. The rearrangement joins TRBV19 to TRBJ1-2. CDR1 and CDR2 from the germline V gene are LNHDA and SQIVND (reference sequence). The CDR3 is 14 amino acids long, termini counted. CDR3 loop: CASSTDPLHTGDTG.

The CDR3 DNA follows: TGTGCCAGCAGTGGGGGGAGAAATTCACCCCTCCACTTT. Translation: CASSGGRNSPLHF. This chain connects TRBV25-1 to TRBJ1-6; D is perhaps TRBD1 (5 bases). Deletions cut 4 bases from V and 7 bases from J, with 8 bases between. The germline gives CDR1 MGHDK, CDR2 SYGVNS. The CDR3 is 13 residues long. Full variable domain (rest looked up from reference TRBV25-1 and TRBJ1-6): EADIYQTPRYLVIGTGKKITLECSQTMGHDKMYWYQQDPGMELHLIHYSYGVNSTEKGDLSSESTVSRIRTEHFPLTLESARPSHTSQYLCASSGGRNSPLHFGNGTRLTVT.

The V gene is TRBV7-6, the J gene TRBJ2-5; D is perhaps TRBD2 (7 bases). The CDR3 runs to 14 residues. Germline CDR1 is SGHVS and CDR2 is FNYEAQ. V lost 6 bases and J lost 2, with 13 bases in between. The CDR3 bases are TGTGCCAGCAGAGGGGGGGGGGGTCAAGAGACCCAGTACTTC. Translated, it gives CASRGGGGQETQYF.

This clonotype occurred many times. This chain uses TRBV7-6 with TRBJ1-2; tentatively, D is TRBD1 (6 bases). Trimming removed 5 bases from V and 8 bases from J, with 15 bases in between. This CDR3 contains 13 residues. In germline, CDR1 is SGHVS, CDR2 FNYEAQ. This CDR3 is CASSRGPSKGYTF. CDR3 sequence (DNA): TGTGCCAGCAGCCGGGGGCCTTCCAAAGGCTACACCTTC.

Comments on this clonotype: A junction end diverges from the germline sequence, so it may reflect a read error. V usage is TRBV2 and J usage is TRBJ2-3; D possibly uses TRBD1 or TRBD2 (5 bases each). The length of the CDR3 is 14 residues. Germline lookup yields CDR1 SNHLY and CDR2 FYNNEI. The CDR3 here is CASSRQGGTAGEHF. The CDR3, as DNA: TGTGCCAGCAGCCGGCAGGGTGGTACAGCCGGGGAGCATTTT.

V usage is TRBV4-1 and J usage is TRBJ2-7; possibly TRBD2 for D (7 bases). The CDR3 totals 14 residues. CDR1 is MGHRA, CDR2 YSYEKL, per germline. V was pared by 6 bases and J by 5 bases, with 17 bases between. CDR3: CASRGGGGINEQYF. The CDR3 region has the DNA TGCGCCAGCAGGGGGGGCGGGGGTATAAACGAGCAGTACTTC.

This clonotype was seen repeatedly, ten times or more. The chain is built from TRBV7-2 and TRBJ1-4; 7 bases align to TRBD1. CDR1 and CDR2 from the germline V gene are SGHTA and FQGNSA. The ends lost 5 bases at V and 0 bases at J; junction bases unmatched: 3. CDR3 length: 15 amino acids. CDR3 loop: CASSPQGATNEKLFF. Here the CDR3 DNA reads TGTGCCAGCAGCCCTCAGGGGGCAACTAATGAAAAACTGTTTTTT.

Concerning this clonotype itself: Possible read error: a much larger clone is one base away. The chain links TRBV6-5 to TRBJ1-1; 10 bases agree with TRBD1. The CDR3 runs to 16 residues. In germline, CDR1 is MNHEY, CDR2 SVGAGI. CDR3 protein: CASSYRTGGLNTEACF. For the CDR3, the DNA is TGTGCCAGCAGTTACAGGACAGGGGGGCTGAACACTGAAGCTTGCTTT.

Only one count was recorded for this clonotype. At one boundary the junction diverges from the germline segment, which might be a read error. This chain uses TRBV2 with TRBJ1-5; the D gene is possibly TRBD1 (5 bases). The length of the CDR3 is 15 residues. Germline CDR1 is SNHLY and CDR2 is FYNNEI. The CDR3, as DNA: TGTGCCAGCAGTACAGACCAGGGATGGAATCAACCCCAGCATTTT. Protein sequence: CASSTDQGWNQPQHF.

The chain employs TRBV7-2 and TRBJ2-7; D remains unclear. Matching the DNA end better, TRBJ1-2 makes the J call doubtful. Germline CDR1 is SGHTA and CDR2 is FQGNSA. The CDR3 runs 14 residues. CDR3 DNA: TGTGCCAGCAGCGCATTCCCGGTGGTCGGGGGCTACACCTTC. It specifies CASSAFPVVGGYTF.

The J gene is TRBJ2-7, the V gene TRBV6-5, with TRBD2 identical over 7 bases. The CDR3 length is 15 residues. J lost 2 bases, V lost 10 bases, and 14 bases had no gene match. The germline V gene has CDR1 MNHEY and CDR2 SVGAGI. The CDR3 reads CATDIGPAGAYEQYF. The CDR3 region has the DNA TGTGCCACTGACATAGGTCCCGCGGGGGCCTACGAGCAGTACTTC.

At least ten counts were recorded for this clonotype. The J gene is TRBJ2-5, the V gene TRBV5-8; D is possibly TRBD2 (6 bases). V was trimmed by 4 bases and J by 3 bases, leaving 16 bases between them. The CDR3 is 15 residues long. Per the germline V gene, CDR1 is SGHTS and CDR2 is YDEGEE. Here the CDR3 DNA reads TGTGCCAGCAGCGTCGTGGGACTCGAGAAAGAGACCCAGTACTTC. Protein: CASSVVGLEKETQYF.

This clonotype was seen only once. CDR3 coding DNA: TGTGCCAGCAACGTTGACAGTATGAGCACTGAAGCTTTCCAGTTCTTC. Its translation is CASNVDSMSTEAFQFF. V gene TRBV7-9 combines with J gene TRBJ2-1; a possible D gene is TRBD1 (5 bases). Trimming removed 7 bases at V and 13 bases at J, with 29 bases between. This CDR3 region has 16 residues. Germline V gene data show CDR1 as SEHNR and CDR2 as FQNEAQ (reference sequence).

With respect to this clonotype: An end of the junction differs from the germline gene, which may be a read error. The CDR3 region has the DNA TGTGCCAGCAGCCCAAGACTGTCTCCCGGGGAGATGTTTTTT. Amino acid sequence: CASSPRLSPGEMFF. The gene calls are TRBV7-9 and TRBJ2-2; possible D gene TRBD2, 5 bases. The CDR3 has 14 residues. The V gene's germline CDR1 is SEHNR and CDR2 FQNEAQ (reference sequence). Drawing the rest from reference TRBV7-9 and TRBJ2-2, the complete variable domain is DTGVSQNPRHKITKRGQNVTFRCDPISEHNRLYWYRQTLGQGPEFLTYFQNEAQLEKSRLLSDRFSAERPKGSFSTLEIQRTEQGDSAMYLCASSPRLSPGEMFFGEGSRLTVL.

This chain links TRBV20-1 with TRBJ2-3; 14 bases agree with TRBD2. CDR1 and CDR2 (germline): DFQATT, SNEGSKA (reference sequence). The CDR3 runs 16 residues. V was pared by 3 bases and J by 1 base, with 3 bases of the junction left unmatched. The CDR3 bases are TGCAGTGCTAGTGGGACTAGCGGGAGTGGCACAGATACGCAGTATTTT. Translated: CSASGTSGSGTDTQYF.

This clonotype was recorded once. The V and J genes are TRBV7-8 and TRBJ2-6; no firm D call. CDR3 size: 15 residues. Germline CDR1 and CDR2: SGHVS and FQNEAQ. V lost 0 bases and J 19 bases, leaving 22 bases between the germline ends. The CDR3 sequence is CASSLAGSGENVFTF. The CDR3 DNA follows: TGTGCCAGCAGCTTAGCAGGGTCTGGGGAAAACGTCTTTACTTTC.

J is TRBJ1-2 and V is TRBV5-1, with D tentatively TRBD1 (6 bases). Trimming pared 6 bases from V and 4 bases from J, leaving 16 bases between. The CDR3 loop spans 14 amino acids. Germline V gene sequence: CDR1 SGHRS, CDR2 YFSETQ. This CDR3 is CASNIQGLGYGYTF. In DNA, the CDR3 is TGCGCCAGCAACATACAGGGCCTTGGCTATGGCTACACCTTC.

The rearrangement links TRBV11-2 to TRBJ2-5, with 7 nucleotides matching TRBD2. The V gene end was trimmed by 2 bases and the J gene end by 2 bases; junction bases not matched to a gene: 14. CDR3 length: 18 residues. Looked up from germline, CDR1 is SGHAT and CDR2 is FQNNGV. The CDR3 reads CASSLCPPGSGAQETQYF. The CDR3 DNA reads TGTGCCAGCAGCTTATGCCCGCCGGGGAGCGGGGCACAAGAGACCCAGTACTTC.

As concerns this clonotype: At one end the junction does not follow the germline gene, possibly because of a read error. The V gene is TRBV7-2, the J gene TRBJ2-7; 7 bases are a match to TRBD2. CDR1 and CDR2 (germline): SGHTA, FQGNSA. The CDR3 covers 14 residues. The chain's CDR3 is CASSLTLAGERHNF. The CDR3 DNA follows: TGTGCCAGCAGCTTAACACTGGCGGGGGAGCGGCATAACTTC. Full variable domain (rest looked up from reference TRBV7-2 and TRBJ2-7): GAGVSQSPSNKVTEKGKDVELRCDPISGHTALYWYRQSLGQGLEFLIYFQGNSAPDKSGLPSDRFSAERTGGSVSTLTIQRTQQEDSAVYLCASSLTLAGERHNFGPGTRLTVT.

This chain links TRBV20-1 with TRBJ1-4; D possibly corresponds to TRBD1 (6 bases). There are 12 residues in the CDR3. Germline values: CDR1 DFQATT, CDR2 SNEGSKA (reference sequence). CDR3 sequence: CSLGGPTDKLFF. Written as DNA, the CDR3 is TGCAGCCTCGGGGGGCCGACAGATAAACTGTTTTTT.